This TCR beta chain emerged from a study of pediatric ulcerative colitis. The assay was immunoSEQ multiplex PCR, and TCRdb's table has in-frame clones only and misses some. The sample yields roughly 30,000 clones, almost 85% seen once. Trimming cost V 1 base and J 8 bases; bases outside gene matches: 9. Germline V CDR1 and CDR2: GTSNPN, SVGIG (reference sequence). The CDR3 is made up of 14 amino acids. The rearrangement links TRBV30 to TRBJ1-2; 8 bases are a match to TRBD1. The receptor's source is a boy aged 5 to 17 with severe ulcerative colitis. The sequenced sample was blood. CDR3 sequence reads: CAWSGGAGGIGYTF. For the CDR3, the DNA is TGTGCCTGGAGTGGAGGGGCAGGGGGCATAGGCTACACCTTC.